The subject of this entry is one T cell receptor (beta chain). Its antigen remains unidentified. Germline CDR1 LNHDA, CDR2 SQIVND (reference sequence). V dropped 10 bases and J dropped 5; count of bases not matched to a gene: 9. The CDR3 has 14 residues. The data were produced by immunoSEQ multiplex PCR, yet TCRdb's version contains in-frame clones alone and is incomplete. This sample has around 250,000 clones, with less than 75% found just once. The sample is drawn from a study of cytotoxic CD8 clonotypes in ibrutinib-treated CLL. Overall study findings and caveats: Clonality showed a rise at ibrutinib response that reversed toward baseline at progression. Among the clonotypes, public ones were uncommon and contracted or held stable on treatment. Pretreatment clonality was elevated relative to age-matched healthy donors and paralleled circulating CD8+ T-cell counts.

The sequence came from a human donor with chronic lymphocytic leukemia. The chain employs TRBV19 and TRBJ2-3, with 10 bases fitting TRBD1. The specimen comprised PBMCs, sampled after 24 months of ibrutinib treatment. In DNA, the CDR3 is TGTGCCACCCGAGACAGGGGGCTTGGAGATACGCAGTATTTT. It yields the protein CATRDRGLGDTQYF.